A single sample gave rise to the 6 T cell receptor beta chains below, sequenced in a study of Tregs in tolerant kidney transplant recipients. The repertoire was sequenced with immunoSEQ multiplex PCR; TCRdb's copy has only in-frame clones and lacks some. The sample holds some 62,000 clones, 95% to 98% seen once. This specimen consisted of Tregs from blood, obtained before the transplant. The receptors derive from a human donor who received a combined kidney and bone marrow transplant.

This chain joins TRBV20-1 and TRBJ1-2; D uncertain. The germline V and J ends were trimmed by 7 bases and 8 bases, with 11 bases remaining between them. Germline-derived CDR1 and CDR2 are DFQATT and SNEGSKA (reference sequence). The CDR3 length is 10 residues. The CDR3 bases are TGCAGTGGATGGGCCTCAGGCTACACCTTC. This translates into CSGWASGYTF.

The chain combines TRBV5-1 with TRBJ2-5; TRBD1 aligns across 7 bases. The length of the CDR3 is 14 residues. The germline V gene has CDR1 SGHRS and CDR2 YFSETQ. V was clipped by 2 bases and J by 2 bases; unmatched bases: 3. The CDR3 sequence is CASSFHRGQETQYF. Written as DNA, the CDR3 is TGCGCCAGCAGCTTCCACAGGGGTCAAGAGACCCAGTACTTC.

V gene TRBV7-2 combines with J gene TRBJ1-1; D not resolved. Trimming took 2 bases from V and 4 from J, leaving 14 bases between them. The length of the CDR3 is 15 residues. The germline gives CDR1 SGHTA, CDR2 FQGNSA. Written as DNA, the CDR3 is TGTGCCAGCAGCTTAATCCCCACTTCGGGCACTGAAGCTTTCTTT. This encodes CASSLIPTSGTEAFF.

The gene calls are TRBV10-3 and TRBJ1-3, with TRBD1 identical over 7 bases. CDR1 is ENHRY, CDR2 SYGVKD, per germline. The CDR3 sequence is 14 residues long. V shed 6 bases, J shed 1 base, and the junction held 3 bases outside the gene matches. The CDR3 spells CAIRTQGSGNTIYF. The CDR3, as DNA: TGTGCCATCAGGACACAGGGGTCTGGAAACACCATATATTTT.

The V call is TRBV7-2, the J call TRBJ1-2, with 7 positions matching TRBD1. Germline V gene data show CDR1 as SGHTA and CDR2 as FQGNSA. The V and J ends lost 6 bases and 4 bases, in that order; junction bases with no gene match: 8. This CDR3 contains 14 residues. The CDR3 nucleotides read TGTGCCAGCAGTTACGATCAGGGGGGCTATGGCTACACCTTC. It codes for CASSYDQGGYGYTF. The full variable domain, its missing parts supplied by reference TRBV7-2 and TRBJ1-2, is GAGVSQSPSNKVTEKGKDVELRCDPISGHTALYWYRQSLGQGLEFLIYFQGNSAPDKSGLPSDRFSAERTGGSVSTLTIQRTQQEDSAVYLCASSYDQGGYGYTFGSGTRLTVV.

The V call is TRBV2, the J call TRBJ2-3; TRBD2 is a possible D gene (7 bases). The germline CDR1 and CDR2 sequences are SNHLY and FYNNEI. The length of the CDR3 is 17 residues. V dropped 5 bases and J dropped 0 bases, with 18 bases sitting between them. The CDR3 is CASSHAWGGSSTDTQYF. CDR3 nucleotide sequence: TGTGCCAGCAGTCACGCGTGGGGGGGCAGTAGCACAGATACGCAGTATTTT.